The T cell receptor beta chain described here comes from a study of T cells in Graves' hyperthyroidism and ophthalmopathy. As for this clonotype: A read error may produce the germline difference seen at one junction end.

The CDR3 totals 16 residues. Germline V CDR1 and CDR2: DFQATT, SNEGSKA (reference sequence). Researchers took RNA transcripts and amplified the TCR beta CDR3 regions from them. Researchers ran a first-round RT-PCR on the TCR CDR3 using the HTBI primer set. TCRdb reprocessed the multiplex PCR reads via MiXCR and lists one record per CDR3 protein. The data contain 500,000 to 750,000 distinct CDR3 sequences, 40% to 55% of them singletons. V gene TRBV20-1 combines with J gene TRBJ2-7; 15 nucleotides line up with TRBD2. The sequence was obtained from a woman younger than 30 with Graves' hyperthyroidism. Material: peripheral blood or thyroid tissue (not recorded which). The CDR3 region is CSAGGLAGGPSHEQYF. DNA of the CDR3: TGCAGTGCGGGCGGACTAGCGGGAGGGCCCTCCCACGAGCAGTACTTC.